Following are 14 T cell receptor beta chains from one sample sequenced in a study of blood T cell repertoires in COVID-19 (dated by TCRdb to about 2020). Receptor amplification or capture employed the immunoSEQ multiplex PCR assay. This is the immuneACCESS table as TCRdb keeps it, with only in-frame sequences that have V and J called. A part of the clones is gone; compared with another copy, unresolved V genes explain less than half, and the rest is unexplained. A total of some 130,000 clones appear in this sample, around 89% of them only once. The ten biggest clones cover around 4.2% of the sample. Sequenced: peripheral blood. All receptors come from a man aged 60-69 years with COVID-19, enrolled during active disease.

J is TRBJ1-2 and V is TRBV10-1; 7 bases are shared with TRBD1. The CDR3 consists of 15 residues. Trimming took 10 bases from V and 7 from J; bases not matched to a gene: 18. Per germline, CDR1 WNHNN and CDR2 SYGVQD (reference sequence). For the CDR3, the DNA is TGCGCCATCAAGAACTACCTAACGACAGGGATTGGCTACACCTTC. It is translated as CAIKNYLTTGIGYTF.

There are a few counts of this clone. The J gene is TRBJ1-2, the V gene TRBV7-8; 11 nucleotides match TRBD1. CDR1 SGHVS and CDR2 FQNEAQ come from the germline V gene. This CDR3 contains 18 residues. The J segment lost 8 bases and the V segment lost 0 bases, leaving 14 bases of the junction unmatched. The chain's CDR3 is CASSLAGQGVLQLGGYTF. The CDR3 DNA reads as TGTGCCAGCAGCTTAGCGGGACAGGGGGTATTGCAATTGGGAGGCTACACCTTC.

V usage is TRBV5-1 and J usage is TRBJ1-2, with a possible D match to TRBD1 (5 bases). Germline CDR1 reads SGHRS; CDR2 reads YFSETQ. Trimming took 4 bases from V and 5 from J, leaving 21 bases between them. The CDR3 runs 16 residues. This CDR3 reads CASSPGNLDQGYGYTF. CDR3 sequence (DNA): TGCGCCAGCAGCCCAGGAAATCTTGATCAGGGTTATGGCTACACCTTC.

The V call is TRBV5-1, the J call TRBJ2-3; the match to TRBD1 covers 7 bases. CDR3 length equals 14 residues. The germline V gene has CDR1 SGHRS and CDR2 YFSETQ. The V and J ends lost 4 bases and 3 bases, in that order; junction bases with no gene match: 5. As DNA, the CDR3 is TGCGCCAGCAGCCCCGGGACAGCTACAGATACGCAGTATTTT. Its translation: CASSPGTATDTQYF. Filled out from reference TRBV5-1 and TRBJ2-3, the complete variable domain reads KAGVTQTPRYLIKTRGQQVTLSCSPISGHRSVSWYQQTPGQGLQFLFEYFSETQRNKGNFPGRFSGRQFSNSRSEMNVSTLELGDSALYLCASSPGTATDTQYFGPGTRLTVL.

V usage is TRBV5-1 and J usage is TRBJ2-3; 9 positions agree with TRBD1. This CDR3 region has 15 residues. The junction had 7 bases not matched to a gene; V was cut back by 4 bases and J by 4 bases. Germline V gene lookup returns CDR1 SGHRS and CDR2 YFSETQ. The chain's CDR3 is CASSPPGQGSDTQYF. The DNA of the CDR3 is TGCGCCAGCAGCCCCCCGGGACAGGGATCAGATACGCAGTATTTT. Complete variable domain (other parts from reference TRBV5-1 and TRBJ2-3): KAGVTQTPRYLIKTRGQQVTLSCSPISGHRSVSWYQQTPGQGLQFLFEYFSETQRNKGNFPGRFSGRQFSNSRSEMNVSTLELGDSALYLCASSPPGQGSDTQYFGPGTRLTVL.

The chain couples TRBV10-3 to TRBJ1-2, with D tentatively TRBD1 (6 bases). Trimming removed 0 bases from V and 6 bases from J, with 8 bases in between. The CDR3 totals 13 residues. CDR1 and CDR2 from the germline V gene are ENHRY and SYGVKD. This CDR3 reads CAISESPGDGYTF. The CDR3 region has the DNA TGTGCCATCAGTGAGTCCCCAGGGGATGGCTACACCTTC.

The V call is TRBV29-1, the J call TRBJ1-5; 12 nucleotides align to TRBD1. CDR1 and CDR2 from the germline V gene are SQVTM and ANQGSEA. The V and J ends lost 2 bases and 6 bases, in that order; junction bases with no gene match: 5. CDR3 length equals 15 residues. The CDR3 reads CSVETGTGGGQPQHF. In DNA form, the CDR3 reads TGCAGCGTTGAAACCGGGACAGGGGGCGGTCAGCCCCAGCATTTT.

The V gene is TRBV6-5, the J gene TRBJ1-3; 8 nucleotides align to TRBD1. V trimming: 2 bases; J trimming: 3 bases; junction bases outside the gene matches: 6. The CDR3 length is 16 residues. CDR1 MNHEY and CDR2 SVGAGI come from the germline V gene. CDR3 in DNA: TGTGCCAGCAGTTACGGGCAGGGGGCAGGTGGAAACACCATATATTTT. Its protein is CASSYGQGAGGNTIYF.

The chain employs TRBV6-6 and TRBJ2-1; D possibly corresponds to TRBD1 (6 bases). CDR1 and CDR2 from the germline V gene are MNHNY and SVGAGI (reference sequence). The CDR3 is 15 amino acids. The V gene lost 7 bases and the J gene lost 15 bases, with 28 bases spanning the gap. The CDR3, as DNA: TGTGCCAGCACCCCAGGGGTAAGACCTAGGTATTCCTGGTTCTTC. Translated, it gives CASTPGVRPRYSWFF.

The rearrangement links TRBV30 to TRBJ1-5, with 8 bases that match TRBD1. The germline gives CDR1 GTSNPN, CDR2 SVGIG (reference sequence). The ends lost 3 bases at V and 7 bases at J; junction bases unmatched: 5. The CDR3 consists of 13 residues. CDR3 nucleotides: TGTGCCTGGAGCGGACAGGGCAGGCAGCCCCAGCATTTT. Translation gives CAWSGQGRQPQHF.

A few counts support this clone. The chain combines TRBV7-9 with TRBJ1-2; tentative D call: TRBD1 (6 bases). The CDR3 extends over 12 amino acids. Germline values: CDR1 SEHNR, CDR2 FQNEAQ (reference sequence). V was trimmed by 7 bases and J by 7 bases, leaving 13 bases between them. In nucleotides, the CDR3 is TGTGCCAGCACCTCTACAGGGTCTGGCTACACCTTC. Protein sequence: CASTSTGSGYTF.

The chain uses TRBV5-4 and TRBJ2-4; tentatively, D is TRBD1 (6 bases). The germline V gene has CDR1 SGHNT and CDR2 YYREEE (reference sequence). Trimming stripped 3 bases from V and 0 bases from J, with 13 bases between. This CDR3 spans 16 amino acids. The CDR3 sequence: CASSSRTELAKNIQYF. The CDR3 DNA reads as TGTGCCAGCAGCTCTAGGACAGAGCTAGCCAAAAACATTCAGTACTTC.

V usage is TRBV5-4 and J usage is TRBJ2-3; tentative D call: TRBD2 (6 bases). From germline, CDR1 is SGHNT and CDR2 YYREEE (reference sequence). CDR3 size: 17 residues. Between the trimmed V and J ends, which lost 2 bases and 0 bases, there was a span of 16 bases. The CDR3 sequence: CASSLGGMGDSTDTQYF. The CDR3 coding sequence is TGTGCCAGCAGCTTAGGAGGGATGGGGGACAGCACAGATACGCAGTATTTT.

The V and J genes are TRBV14 and TRBJ2-2; no reliable D call. CDR3 length equals 15 residues. Germline-derived CDR1 and CDR2 are SGHDN and FVKESK. Trimming cost V 1 base and J 4 bases, with 10 bases left between them. The CDR3 region is CASSQGPPLTGELFF. The CDR3, as DNA: TGTGCCAGCAGCCAAGGGCCTCCCCTCACCGGGGAGCTGTTTTTT. Variable domain in full (rest from reference TRBV14 and TRBJ2-2): EAGVTQFPSHSVIEKGQTVTLRCDPISGHDNLYWYRRVMGKEIKFLLHFVKESKQDESGMPNNRFLAERTGGTYSTLKVQPAELEDSGVYFCASSQGPPLTGELFFGEGSRLTVL.